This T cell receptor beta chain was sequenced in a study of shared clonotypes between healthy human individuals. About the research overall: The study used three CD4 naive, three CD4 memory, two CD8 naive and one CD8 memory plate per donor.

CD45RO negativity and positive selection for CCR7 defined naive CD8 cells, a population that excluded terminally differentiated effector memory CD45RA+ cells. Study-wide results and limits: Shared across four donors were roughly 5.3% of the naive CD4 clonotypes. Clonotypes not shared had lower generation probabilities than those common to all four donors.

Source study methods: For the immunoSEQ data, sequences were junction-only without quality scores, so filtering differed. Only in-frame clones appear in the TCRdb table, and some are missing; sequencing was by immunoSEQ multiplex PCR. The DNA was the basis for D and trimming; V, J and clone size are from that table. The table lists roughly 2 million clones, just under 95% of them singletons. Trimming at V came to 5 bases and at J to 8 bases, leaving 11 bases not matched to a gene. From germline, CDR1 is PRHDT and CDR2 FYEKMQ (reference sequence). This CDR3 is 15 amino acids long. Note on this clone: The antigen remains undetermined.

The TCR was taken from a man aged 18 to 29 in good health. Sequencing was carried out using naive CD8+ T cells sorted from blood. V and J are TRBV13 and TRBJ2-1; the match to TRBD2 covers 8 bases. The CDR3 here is CASSASGGTVDEQFF. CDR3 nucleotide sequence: TGTGCCAGCAGCGCCAGCGGGGGAACCGTCGATGAGCAGTTCTTC.